The clone carrying this T cell receptor beta chain was observed a few times. Antigen specificity is unknown. The sample originates from a study of vaccination effects on CD4 cells after COVID-19. Study-level information: Vaccination of participants consisted of two doses of either the BNT162b2 or mRNA-1273 vaccine. Whole-study findings and limits: Few convalescent patients were included, and no early post-infection timepoints were sampled. By a late point after vaccination, infection- and vaccine-induced clones had shrunk markedly through clonal contraction. In convalescents, spike-reactive clones (those seen post-vaccine) were mainly new vaccine-induced clones.

Germline values: CDR1 MNHEY, CDR2 SVGEGT. Trimming cost V 2 bases and J 4 bases, with 9 bases left between them. The CDR3 is made up of 14 amino acids. Sequencing in the ViraFEST assay came after antigen-specific CD4+ T cells had been expanded with viral peptide pools, which were used to stimulate PBMC. Following 10 days of culture, CD4+ T cells were isolated. The person acquired a PCR-confirmed SARS-CoV-2 infection between March and December 2020. The data were produced by immunoSEQ multiplex PCR, yet TCRdb's version contains in-frame clones alone and is incomplete. The data show roughly 45,000 clones, around 75% seen once.

The TCR sequence derives from a human donor who had a prior SARS-CoV-2 infection. The sample was CD4+ T cells from PBMCs cultured with a peptide pool, taken before COVID-19 vaccination. The chain is built from TRBV6-2 or TRBV6-3 and TRBJ2-1, with D maybe TRBD2 (5 bases). Here the CDR3 reads CASSYGGSYNEQFF. The CDR3 DNA sequence: TGTGCCAGCAGTTACGGCGGGTCATACAATGAGCAGTTCTTC.